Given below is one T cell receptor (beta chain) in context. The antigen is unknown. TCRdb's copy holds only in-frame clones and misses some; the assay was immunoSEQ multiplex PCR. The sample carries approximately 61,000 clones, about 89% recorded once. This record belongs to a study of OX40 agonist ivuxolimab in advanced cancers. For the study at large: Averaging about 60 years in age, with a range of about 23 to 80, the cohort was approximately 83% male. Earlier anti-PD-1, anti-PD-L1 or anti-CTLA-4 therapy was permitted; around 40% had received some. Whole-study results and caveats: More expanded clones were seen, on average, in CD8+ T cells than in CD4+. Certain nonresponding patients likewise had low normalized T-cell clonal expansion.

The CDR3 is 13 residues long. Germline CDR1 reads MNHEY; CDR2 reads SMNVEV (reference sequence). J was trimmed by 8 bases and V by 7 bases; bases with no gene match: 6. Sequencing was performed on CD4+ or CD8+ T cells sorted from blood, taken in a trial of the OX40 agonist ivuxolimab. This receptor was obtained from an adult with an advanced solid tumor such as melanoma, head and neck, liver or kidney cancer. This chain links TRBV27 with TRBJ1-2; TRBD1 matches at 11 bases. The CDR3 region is CASTTGQGGGYTF. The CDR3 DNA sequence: TGTGCCAGCACCACGGGACAGGGGGGCGGCTACACCTTC.